A selection of T cell receptor beta chains follows, all from one sample in a study of shared clonotypes between healthy human individuals. The method was immunoSEQ multiplex PCR; TCRdb's version includes in-frame clones alone and lacks a portion of them. The data show around 1,000,000 clones, approximately 77% seen once. The sample was memory CD4+ T cells from PBMCs. The receptors here all came from a man between 18 and 29 years old in good health. Some clones in this sample may be carry-over from other donors' samples. Both conserved end residues are part of each CDR3. Fields, in order: V gene, D gene, CDR3 protein. A D gene is named only where the DNA matches it firmly.

TRBV4-3 TRBD1 CASSQETGLNEKLFF
TRBV7-9 . CASSLPGTEAFF
TRBV30 TRBD2 CAWSGGLASNEQFF
TRBV6-1 TRBD1 CASSEPGQGANEQYF
TRBV20-1 . CSAMVGTEAFF
TRBV5-1 . CASSLAVDGELFF
TRBV20-1 . CSAGLGEKLFF
TRBV5-4 . CASSSQKRAFQETQYF
TRBV27 . CASSRRSGFKAYEQYF
TRBV19 TRBD2 CASRKGLADPYEQYF
TRBV28 . CASSLNGNQPQHF
TRBV5-4 TRBD1 CASNPGQRNNEQFF
TRBV5-1 TRBD2 CASSLSSGRALSYNEQFF
TRBV5-1 . CASMGRGSYNEQFF
TRBV25-1 TRBD2 CASMRETTDTQYF
TRBV11-1 . CASSPGEVTQYF
TRBV4-2 . CASSQVGASGSYEQYF
TRBV30 . CAWSPSPREKLFF
TRBV9 . CASSVTGVADTQYF
TRBV11-2 TRBD2 CATRPAGVQDTQYF
TRBV2 . CASSVGSRNQPQHF